The TCR beta chain described here comes from a study of shared clonotypes between healthy human individuals. The study's findings and limits: Blood was the only sampled material, and tissue repertoires likely differ.

Germline lookup yields CDR1 SGHTA and CDR2 FQGNSA. Trimming removed 6 bases from V and 0 bases from J; junction bases left unmatched: 5. The CDR3 consists of 16 residues. Assay used: immunoSEQ multiplex PCR; TCRdb lists only in-frame clones, some missing. The data hold 2 million to 2.5 million clones, with 85% to 95% observed a single time. With regard to this clone: The antigen is not known.

The sample consisted of naive CD4+ T cells from PBMCs. As to subset: CD45RA+ positively selected. The chain has TRBV7-2 and TRBJ2-3; 11 nucleotides match TRBD2. This TCR was sampled from a man aged 18-30 years in good health. Some clones in this sample may be carry-over from other donors' samples. The DNA for the CDR3 is TGTGCCAGCAGGCCTAGACTAGCGGGGAGCACAGATACGCAGTATTTT. As protein: CASRPRLAGSTDTQYF.